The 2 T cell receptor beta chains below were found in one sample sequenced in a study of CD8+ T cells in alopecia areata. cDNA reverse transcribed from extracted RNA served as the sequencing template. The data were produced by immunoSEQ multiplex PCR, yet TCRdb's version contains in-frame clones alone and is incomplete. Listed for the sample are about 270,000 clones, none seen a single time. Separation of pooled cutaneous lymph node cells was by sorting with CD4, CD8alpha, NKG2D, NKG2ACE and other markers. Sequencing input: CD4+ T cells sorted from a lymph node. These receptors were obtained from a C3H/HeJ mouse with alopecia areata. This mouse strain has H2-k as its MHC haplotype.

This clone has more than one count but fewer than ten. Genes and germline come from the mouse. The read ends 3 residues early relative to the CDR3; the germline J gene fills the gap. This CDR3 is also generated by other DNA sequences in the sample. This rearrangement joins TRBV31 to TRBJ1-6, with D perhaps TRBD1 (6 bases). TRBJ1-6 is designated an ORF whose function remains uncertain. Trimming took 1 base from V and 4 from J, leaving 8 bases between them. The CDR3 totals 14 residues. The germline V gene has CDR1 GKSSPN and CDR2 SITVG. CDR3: CAWSPGQYNSPLYF. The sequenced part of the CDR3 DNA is TGTGCCTGGAGTCCGGGACAATATAATTCGCCC.

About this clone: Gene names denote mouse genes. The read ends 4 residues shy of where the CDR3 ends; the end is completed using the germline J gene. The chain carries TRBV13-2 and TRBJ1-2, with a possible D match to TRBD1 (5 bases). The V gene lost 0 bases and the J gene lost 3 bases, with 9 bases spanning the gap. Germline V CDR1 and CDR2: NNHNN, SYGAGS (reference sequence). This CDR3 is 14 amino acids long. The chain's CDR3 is CASGDGRDDSDYTF. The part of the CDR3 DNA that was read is TGTGCCAGCGGTGATGGCAGGGATGACTCC.